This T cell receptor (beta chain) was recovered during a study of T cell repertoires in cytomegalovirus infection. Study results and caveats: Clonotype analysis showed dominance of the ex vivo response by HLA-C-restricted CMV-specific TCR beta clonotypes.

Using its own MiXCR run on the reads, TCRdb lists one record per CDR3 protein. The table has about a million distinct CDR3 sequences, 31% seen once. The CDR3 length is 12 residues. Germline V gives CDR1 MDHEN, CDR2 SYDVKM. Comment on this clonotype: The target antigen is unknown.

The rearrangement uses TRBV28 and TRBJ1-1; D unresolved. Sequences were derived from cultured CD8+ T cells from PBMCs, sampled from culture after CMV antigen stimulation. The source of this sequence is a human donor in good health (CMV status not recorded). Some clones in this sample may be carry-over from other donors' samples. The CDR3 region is CATGESVPEAFF. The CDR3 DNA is TGTGCTACCGGGGAGTCGGTCCCTGAAGCTTTCTTT. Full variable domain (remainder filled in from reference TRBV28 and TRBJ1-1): DVKVTQSSRYLVKRTGEKVFLECVQDMDHENMFWYRQDPGLGLRLIYFSYDVKMKEKGDIPEGYSVSREKKERFSLILESASTNQTSMYLCATGESVPEAFFGQGTRLTVV.